This T cell receptor beta chain was documented in a study of blood T cells in healthy people across ages. This clonotype has only a few counts. Alongside a J-beta primer mix, a sample-barcoded 5' primer served in a second PCR lasting roughly 6 to 11 cycles. Each TCR beta cDNA got a 12-nucleotide random molecular identifier. TCRdb reanalysed the 5' RACE reads using MiXCR and keeps one entry per CDR3 protein. Found here are more than 800,000 distinct CDR3 sequences, over 35% of them singletons; the top ten hold 15% to 20%. Trimming stripped 2 bases from V and 4 bases from J, with 11 bases between. The CDR3 extends over 14 amino acids. Per the germline V gene, CDR1 is LGHDT and CDR2 is YNNKEL (reference sequence).

The sample consisted of blood. The chain combines TRBV3-1 with TRBJ1-2; TRBD1 might be the D (6 bases). The receptor was derived from a woman aged 60-75 years in good health. CDR3 DNA sequence: TGTGCCAGCAGCCAAAGGGACACCCTCTATGGCTACACCTTC. This gives the protein CASSQRDTLYGYTF.